This paragraph reports one T cell receptor (beta chain). Germline V lookup: CDR1 SGDLS, CDR2 YYNGEE. V was trimmed by 4 bases and J by 3 bases, leaving 14 bases between them. The CDR3 runs 14 residues. The sample belongs to a study of blood T cell repertoires in COVID-19. Study context: Specimens from acute and convalescent COVID-19 originated in the United States, Italy and Spain.

Authors' processing steps: Amplification with reference gene primers provided the estimates of nucleated cell counts. The assay was immunoSEQ multiplex PCR, and TCRdb's table has in-frame clones only and misses some. V, J and clone size were drawn from that table, and D and trimming were deduced from the DNA. The sample consists of 80,000 to 100,000 clones, 82% of them appearing once. Sequences were obtained from peripheral blood. The TCR comes from a man aged 70-80 years with active or convalescent COVID-19. V and J are TRBV9 and TRBJ2-7; a weak D match, TRBD2 (5 bases). For the CDR3, the DNA is TGTGCCAGCAGCCGCACCACCCGGGACTACGAGCAGTACTTC. This codes for CASSRTTRDYEQYF.